These T cell receptor beta chains were read from a single sample in a study of Ad26.COV2.S vaccination and SARS-CoV-2 variants. Method: immunoSEQ multiplex PCR; TCRdb's copy keeps in-frame clones and lacks some. Among roughly 350,000 clones listed, roughly 84% were seen once. Sequenced here: peripheral blood, sampled in a trial of Ad26.COV2.S vaccine versus placebo. These receptors all stem from a person aged 18-60 years who received the Ad26.COV2.S COVID-19 vaccine or a placebo. CDR3s include the opening cysteine and the closing phenylalanine or tryptophan. Each record gives: CDR3 length, V gene, clone size, J gene, CDR3 protein. A row's size may be missing; if present it is once, few, many or a size class.

15	TRBV5-1	-	TRBJ1-3	CASSDQDRTGNTIYF
13	TRBV5-1	-	TRBJ2-7	CASSLGGLDEQYF
14	TRBV2	-	TRBJ2-7	CASSVGGFSYEQYF
17	TRBV4-3	-	TRBJ2-7	CASSQDSPGQGSLEQYF
15	TRBV24-1	-	TRBJ1-2	CATSDPRQGEDGYTF
14	TRBV9	-	TRBJ1-6	CASSPQEGTSPLHF
14	TRBV27	-	TRBJ1-6	CASSAPGRNSPLHF
16	TRBV5-1	-	TRBJ1-6	CASSDRRQGDNSPLHF
15	TRBV6-5	-	TRBJ2-3	CASTISGGVTDTQYF
14	TRBV27	-	TRBJ2-7	CASSLSGLPYEQYF
12	TRBV10-1	-	TRBJ1-2	CASSGSLYGYTF
14	TRBV5-4	-	TRBJ2-2	CASSLPDNTGELFF
15	TRBV27	-	TRBJ2-7	CASSPVAGGRYEQYF
17	TRBV5-6	-	TRBJ1-6	CASSIMDTSSYNSPLHF
15	TRBV30	-	TRBJ1-5	CAWSVRGIPNQPQHF
14	TRBV18	-	TRBJ1-1	CASSPTGTGVEAFF
14	TRBV5-1	-	TRBJ2-5	CASSQGQGGETQYF
15	TRBV5-1	few	TRBJ2-3	CASSPGGYDTDTQYF
15	TRBV9	-	TRBJ2-3	CASSAYREFTDTQYF
13	TRBV5-1	few	TRBJ1-1	CASSLGVNTEAFF
16	TRBV29-1	-	TRBJ2-3	CSVRGLAGASTDTQYF
15	TRBV15	-	TRBJ2-6	CATSRRGSGANVLTF
13	TRBV15	once	TRBJ2-7	CATSLERAYEQYF